This T cell receptor (beta chain) was obtained from a study of OX40 agonist ivuxolimab in advanced cancers. Study overall: Recorded diagnoses for dose-escalation patients were hepatocellular carcinoma, melanoma, renal cell or head and neck cancer. Three dose-escalation patients had partial responses: one with hepatocellular carcinoma and two with cutaneous melanoma. With a range of roughly 20 to 80, age averaged approximately 60 years, and approximately 83% were male.

The CDR3 sequence is 15 residues long. With 5 bases removed from V and 3 bases from J, the gap between germline ends came to 14 bases. The V gene's germline CDR1 is SGHVS and CDR2 FQNEAQ. Assay used: immunoSEQ multiplex PCR; TCRdb lists only in-frame clones, some missing. Of tens of thousands of clones in the sample, over 70% were seen once. This chain links TRBV7-8 with TRBJ1-5; D not certain. This clonotype was sampled from an adult with an advanced solid tumor such as melanoma, head and neck, liver or kidney cancer. The material sequenced was CD4+ or CD8+ T cells sorted from blood, taken in a trial of the OX40 agonist ivuxolimab. CDR3 nucleotide sequence: TGTGCCAGCAGCCCCTCGCGGCAATTCAATCAGCCCCAGCATTTT. Translation gives CASSPSRQFNQPQHF.